These 27 T cell receptor beta chains originate from one sample sequenced in a study of OX40 agonist ivuxolimab in advanced cancers. Clones were read by immunoSEQ multiplex PCR, and TCRdb kept only the in-frame ones, dropping some. Of over 75,000 clones listed, about 90% are singletons. Sequenced material: CD4+ or CD8+ T cells sorted from blood, taken in a trial of the OX40 agonist ivuxolimab. The receptors stem from an adult with an advanced solid tumor such as melanoma, head and neck, liver or kidney cancer.

This sequence joins TRBV5-1 and TRBJ1-3; maybe TRBD1 (6 bases). V dropped 0 bases and J dropped 2 bases, with 15 bases sitting between them. This CDR3 is 17 amino acids long. Germline loops: CDR1 SGHRS, CDR2 YFSETQ. CDR3 coding DNA: TGCGCCAGCAGCTTGGAAGGGGACAAAAGGGCTGGAAACACCATATATTTT. Translation: CASSLEGDKRAGNTIYF.

The chain couples TRBV5-1 to TRBJ2-1, with a tentative D call TRBD1 (6 bases). This CDR3 contains 15 residues. V dropped 0 bases and J dropped 6 bases, with 13 bases sitting between them. CDR1 is SGHRS and CDR2 is YFSETQ in the germline V gene. CDR3 amino acids: CASSLAGAFLNEQFF. In DNA form, the CDR3 reads TGCGCCAGCAGCTTGGCAGGGGCCTTCCTCAATGAGCAGTTCTTC. Complete variable domain (other parts from reference TRBV5-1 and TRBJ2-1): KAGVTQTPRYLIKTRGQQVTLSCSPISGHRSVSWYQQTPGQGLQFLFEYFSETQRNKGNFPGRFSGRQFSNSRSEMNVSTLELGDSALYLCASSLAGAFLNEQFFGPGTRLTVL.

This rearrangement joins TRBV19 to TRBJ2-1, with TRBD2 matching over 9 bases. From germline, CDR1 is LNHDA and CDR2 SQIVND (reference sequence). The ends lost 5 bases at V and 8 bases at J; junction bases unmatched: 10. The CDR3 runs 15 residues. CDR3 residues: CASSLAGRSFDEQFF. CDR3 sequence (DNA): TGTGCCAGTAGTCTAGCGGGGAGATCTTTCGATGAGCAGTTCTTC.

The chain couples TRBV7-8 to TRBJ2-7, with D hard to call. This CDR3 spans 15 amino acids. The germline CDR1 and CDR2 sequences are SGHVS and FQNEAQ. V lost 5 bases to trimming and J lost 0 bases, with 14 bases between them. In DNA form, the CDR3 reads TGTGCCAGCAGCACGTTTGGAGAACTCTCCTACGAGCAGTACTTC. Amino acids: CASSTFGELSYEQYF.

This clone has just one count. V gene TRBV27 combines with J gene TRBJ1-6, with D unclear. Trimming stripped 3 bases from V and 9 bases from J, with 12 bases between. Germline V gene data show CDR1 as MNHEY and CDR2 as SMNVEV (reference sequence). The CDR3 runs 14 residues. The CDR3 DNA reads as TGTGCCAGCAGTTTCGGTCCCCGTAGTTCACCCCTCCACTTT. It specifies CASSFGPRSSPLHF.

This clone was detected only a few times. The chain has TRBV28 and TRBJ2-5, with D unclear. The length of the CDR3 is 12 residues. Germline CDR1 reads MDHEN; CDR2 reads SYDVKM. V lost 4 bases, J lost 1 base, and 4 bases lay in between. The CDR3 loop reads CASSSFQETQYF. The CDR3 DNA is TGTGCCAGCAGTTCCTTCCAAGAGACCCAGTACTTC. Using reference TRBV28 and TRBJ2-5 for the parts outside the CDR3, the full variable domain is DVKVTQSSRYLVKRTGEKVFLECVQDMDHENMFWYRQDPGLGLRLIYFSYDVKMKEKGDIPEGYSVSREKKERFSLILESASTNQTSMYLCASSSFQETQYFGPGTRLLVL.

V is TRBV7-8 and J is TRBJ2-2; 8 bases match TRBD2. The CDR3 runs to 16 residues. Germline V CDR1 and CDR2: SGHVS, FQNEAQ. Trimming cost V 2 bases and J 6 bases; bases outside gene matches: 8. As DNA, the CDR3 is TGTGCCAGCAGCTTAACGTCCAGCGGGGGTCCCGGGGAGCTGTTTTTT. Translation gives CASSLTSSGGPGELFF.

The V gene is TRBV30, the J gene TRBJ2-5; D might be TRBD2 (6 bases). Germline loops: CDR1 GTSNPN, CDR2 SVGIG (reference sequence). The CDR3 loop spans 14 amino acids. The V end lost 4 bases, the J end lost 9 bases, and 21 bases lay between the germline ends. The CDR3 sequence is CAWKGLITAGAQYF. The CDR3 nucleotides read TGTGCCTGGAAGGGACTGATCACGGCTGGGGCCCAGTACTTC.

The rearrangement joins TRBV9 to TRBJ2-7, with D perhaps matching TRBD1 (6 bases). Germline CDR1 SGDLS, CDR2 YYNGEE. The CDR3 extends over 12 amino acids. V was cut by 5 bases and J by 5 bases, with 11 bases left in between. CDR3 in DNA: TGTGCCAGCAGTGACACAGGGAACGAGCAGTACTTC. The encoded protein is CASSDTGNEQYF.

The gene calls are TRBV9 and TRBJ2-7; 11 bases match TRBD2. There are 16 residues in the CDR3. CDR1 is SGDLS and CDR2 is YYNGEE in the germline V gene. V was pared by 1 base and J by 4 bases, with 7 bases of the junction left unmatched. The CDR3 DNA is TGTGCCAGCAGCGTAAACCCACTAGCGGGAGAATACGAGCAGTACTTC. Translated: CASSVNPLAGEYEQYF.

The chain combines TRBV5-5 with TRBJ2-1; no clear D. Germline values: CDR1 SGHKS, CDR2 YYEKEE (reference sequence). The ends were cut back, 3 bases at V and 6 bases at J, with 7 bases in the middle. The CDR3 totals 12 residues. The CDR3 nucleotides are TGTGCCAGCAGCTACAGTCCCAATGAGCAGTTCTTC. Its translation is CASSYSPNEQFF.

This clone occurred a few times. This chain connects TRBV27 to TRBJ2-3; D may match TRBD1 or TRBD2 (5 bases each). This CDR3 contains 13 residues. V was cut by 6 bases and J by 0 bases, with 7 bases left in between. Germline CDR1 is MNHEY and CDR2 is SMNVEV (reference sequence). The CDR3 is CASSRDSTDTQYF. The CDR3 DNA sequence: TGTGCCAGCAGCAGGGACAGCACAGATACGCAGTATTTT.

In this sample, this clone is medium-sized. This rearrangement joins TRBV6-6 to TRBJ2-3; 14 bases are shared with TRBD2. The ends lost 2 bases at V and 6 bases at J; junction bases unmatched: 4. This CDR3 spans 16 amino acids. The germline CDR1 and CDR2 sequences are MNHNY and SVGAGI (reference sequence). The CDR3 DNA sequence: TGTGCCAGCAGTTACCCCGGGACTAGCGGGGGTGATACGCAGTATTTT. Translated: CASSYPGTSGGDTQYF.

This clone was picked up one time. The J gene is TRBJ2-1, the V gene TRBV12-5, with D unclear. V lost 5 bases and J lost 5, with 7 bases in between. Looked up from germline, CDR1 is LGHNT and CDR2 is FRNRAP. The CDR3 consists of 12 residues. The CDR3 DNA follows: TGTGCTAGTGGTACACTCAACAATGAGCAGTTCTTC. It yields the protein CASGTLNNEQFF.

This clone was counted between two and nine times. V gene TRBV27 combines with J gene TRBJ2-4, with D unresolved. Deletions cut 2 bases from V and 6 bases from J, with 8 bases between. The CDR3 totals 13 residues. Per the germline V gene, CDR1 is MNHEY and CDR2 is SMNVEV (reference sequence). The CDR3 DNA reads as TGTGCCAGCAGTTTACCCGACGGAAACATTCAGTACTTC. Translated, it gives CASSLPDGNIQYF.

The chain links TRBV19 to TRBJ1-2; the D gene is possibly TRBD1 (5 bases). The V gene lost 3 bases and the J gene lost 4 bases, with 12 bases spanning the gap. This CDR3 has 14 residues. The germline V gene encodes CDR1 LNHDA and CDR2 SQIVND (reference sequence). The CDR3 coding sequence is TGTGCCAGTAGTATTGGAGGGGCGGGCTATGGCTACACCTTC. This encodes CASSIGGAGYGYTF.

This clone appeared a single time. The chain carries TRBV5-3 and TRBJ1-2; the D is unclear. TRBV5-3 is an open reading frame whose function is uncertain. The V end lost 8 bases, the J end lost 8 bases, and 16 bases lay between the germline ends. This CDR3 contains 12 residues. The CDR3 region has the DNA TGTGCCAGTAAGGACGGGAGCGGCGGCTACACCTTC. This encodes CASKDGSGGYTF.

The J gene is TRBJ2-7, the V gene TRBV9; TRBD2 matches at 12 bases. The CDR3 has 16 residues. Germline V lookup: CDR1 SGDLS, CDR2 YYNGEE. V lost 2 bases to trimming and J lost 8 bases; unmatched junction nucleotides: 11. The chain's CDR3 is CASSVGLAGYLNQQYF. Written as DNA, the CDR3 is TGTGCCAGCAGCGTCGGACTAGCGGGATACCTCAACCAGCAGTACTTC.

V is TRBV27 and J is TRBJ2-2; no firm D call. This CDR3 contains 12 residues. CDR1 is MNHEY, CDR2 SMNVEV, per germline (reference sequence). Deletions cut 7 bases from V and 6 bases from J, with 9 bases between. CDR3 in amino acids: CASKPLAGELFF. The CDR3 DNA sequence: TGTGCCAGCAAACCTTTAGCCGGGGAGCTGTTTTTT.

The V gene is TRBV6-1, the J gene TRBJ1-1, with TRBD1 matching over 7 bases. Germline V gene lookup returns CDR1 MNHNS and CDR2 SASEGT. CDR3 size: 14 residues. V dropped 8 bases and J dropped 2; count of bases not matched to a gene: 8. CDR3 DNA: TGTGCCAGCGTACGACAGGGTGGAAACACTGAAGCTTTCTTT. Translation gives CASVRQGGNTEAFF.

This clone has a single count. This same CDR3 is encoded by further DNA sequences in the sample. The genes are TRBV29-1 and TRBJ1-3; D might be TRBD1 (5 bases). V was pared by 1 base and J by 4 bases, with 11 bases between. CDR1 is SQVTM and CDR2 is ANQGSEA in the germline V gene. The length of the CDR3 is 14 residues. The chain's CDR3 is CSVEVGVGGNTIYF. In DNA form, the CDR3 reads TGCAGCGTTGAAGTGGGGGTCGGAGGAAACACCATATATTTT.

This chain connects TRBV7-6 to TRBJ2-7, with a possible D match to TRBD2 (6 bases). The CDR3 spans 16 residues. V lost 5 bases, J lost 2 bases, and 19 bases lay in between. Germline values: CDR1 SGHVS, CDR2 FNYEAQ. In nucleotides, the CDR3 is TGTGCCAGCAGCGCCAAGCAACCCGCGGGGCCCTACGAGCAGTACTTC. Protein product: CASSAKQPAGPYEQYF.

The count of this clone is one. The chain joins TRBV6-5 to TRBJ2-7, with D perhaps TRBD1 (6 bases). The germline CDR1 and CDR2 sequences are MNHEY and SVGAGI. CDR3 length equals 12 residues. V was cut by 6 bases and J by 5 bases, with 11 bases left in between. The CDR3 nucleotides read TGTGCCAGCAGGACAGGATTCGACGAGCAGTACTTC. This sequence encodes CASRTGFDEQYF.

V is TRBV5-6 and J is TRBJ1-2; D gene ambiguous. Germline CDR1 is SGHDT and CDR2 is YYEEEE. The CDR3 covers 13 residues. The V end was cut by 4 bases, the J end by 7 bases, with 14 bases between. In DNA form, the CDR3 reads TGTGCCAGCAGCCTCGAAGGCCTTTCTGGCTACACCTTC. Residues: CASSLEGLSGYTF.

The rearrangement joins TRBV21-1 to TRBJ1-5; the table's D call, TRBD1, was not checked against the DNA. TRBV21-1 is described as a pseudogene. CDR3 length: 16 amino acids. CDR3 sequence: CASSKDQGANNQPQHF. The CDR3 nucleotides read TGTGCCAGCAGCAAAGATCAGGGGGCGAACAATCAGCCCCAGCATTTT.

The gene calls are TRBV18 and TRBJ2-1; no clear D gene. Germline V gene lookup returns CDR1 KGHSH and CDR2 LQKENI. The length of the CDR3 is 14 residues. V was trimmed by 3 bases and J by 2 bases, leaving 8 bases between them. CDR3 nucleotides: TGTGCCAGCTCACCGCCTGCACCCTACAATGAGCAGTTCTTC. Amino acids: CASSPPAPYNEQFF.

The chain joins TRBV27 to TRBJ1-5; D call uncertain. Trimming shortened V by 3 bases and J by 2 bases, and 11 bases separated the two germline ends. This CDR3 is 15 amino acids long. The germline gives CDR1 MNHEY, CDR2 SMNVEV (reference sequence). As DNA, the CDR3 is TGTGCCAGCAGTTTTGTGGGGAGTGGCAATCAGCCCCAGCATTTT. As protein: CASSFVGSGNQPQHF.